Listed below are T cell receptor beta chains from one sample, sequenced in a study of blood T cell repertoires in COVID-19. TCRdb keeps only in-frame clones here, not all; method: immunoSEQ multiplex PCR. The table includes roughly 150,000 clones, approximately 84% detected once. Sequenced material: peripheral blood. The receptors originated from a woman older than 75 with COVID-19, enrolled during active disease. Each CDR3 is given with its conserved first and last residue. The order of the fields is V gene, J gene, clone size, D gene, CDR3 length, CDR3 protein, CDR3 DNA. A D gene is named only where the DNA matches it firmly. Some rows have no size entry. The others give once, few or many, or a class for an expanded clone.

>TRBV7-3|TRBJ2-1|once|TRBD2|17
CASSPQGVSGGYNEQFF
TGTGCCAGCAGCCCCCAGGGTGTTAGCGGGGGGTACAATGAGCAGTTCTTC
>TRBV18|TRBJ1-1|NA|NA|13
CASSPADNTEAFF
TGTGCCAGCTCACCTGCGGATAACACTGAAGCTTTCTTT
>TRBV4-1|TRBJ2-1|NA|TRBD2|17
CASSQVFGGLAGDEQFF
TGCGCCAGCAGCCAAGTCTTCGGAGGGCTAGCGGGAGATGAGCAGTTCTTC
>TRBV12-2|TRBJ2-3|once|NA|19
CASLHGCREMEWGTDTQYF
TGTGCAAGTCTCCACGGCTGCAGGGAAATGGAGTGGGGCACAGATACGCAGTATTTT
>TRBV4-1|TRBJ2-3|NA|TRBD2|19
CASSQTAGASGAGTDTQYF
TGCGCCAGCAGCCAAACCGCGGGGGCTAGCGGGGCTGGCACAGATACGCAGTATTTT
>TRBV7-7|TRBJ2-2|once|NA|12
CASSSSPGELFF
TGTGCCAGCAGCTCCTCTCCCGGGGAGCTGTTTTTT
>TRBV7-9|TRBJ2-7|NA|NA|14
CASSPGHSVDEQYF
TGTGCCAGCAGCCCGGGACACTCAGTGGACGAGCAGTACTTC
>TRBV4-2|TRBJ2-7|NA|TRBD2|18
CASSQWSGTSGGAAVQYF
TGTGCCAGCAGCCAATGGTCGGGGACTAGCGGGGGGGCTGCAGTGCAGTACTTC
>TRBV29-1|TRBJ1-3|few|TRBD1|14
CSGTGGISGNTIYF
TGCAGCGGCACAGGGGGGATTTCTGGAAACACCATATATTTT
>TRBV30|TRBJ1-1|NA|NA|12
CAWSPGSTEAFF
TGTGCCTGGAGTCCGGGGAGTACTGAAGCTTTCTTT
>TRBV7-3|TRBJ1-1|few|NA|16
CASSARSEWEITEAFF
TGTGCCAGCAGCGCCCGGTCGGAGTGGGAGATCACTGAAGCTTTCTTT
>TRBV7-9|TRBJ1-3|NA|NA|16
CASSLWTGLWRNTIYF
TGTGCCAGCAGCCTGTGGACGGGACTCTGGAGAAACACCATATATTTT
>TRBV2|TRBJ2-2|NA|TRBD1|16
CASSPPGTGGTGELFF
TGTGCCAGCAGTCCCCCCGGGACAGGGGGCACCGGGGAGCTGTTTTTT
>TRBV7-2|TRBJ2-7|once|TRBD2|14
CASSLASGNYEQYF
TGTGCCAGCAGCCTGGCTAGCGGGAATTACGAGCAGTACTTC
>TRBV28|TRBJ2-5|NA|TRBD2|14
CASTGAGLQETQYF
TGTGCCAGCACCGGAGCGGGACTCCAAGAGACCCAGTACTTC
>TRBV5-8|TRBJ2-3|NA|NA|14
CASSLNRDIDTQYF
TGTGCCAGCAGCTTGAACAGGGACATAGATACGCAGTATTTT
>TRBV29-1|TRBJ1-2|NA|TRBD1|14
CSVEGTGANYGYTF
TGCAGCGTTGAGGGGACAGGCGCTAACTATGGCTACACCTTC
>TRBV4-1|TRBJ2-3|NA|NA|13
CASSQGGDRPQYF
TGCGCCAGCAGCCAAGGCGGGGACCGCCCGCAGTATTTT
>TRBV30|TRBJ2-3|few|TRBD1|14
CAWRPGQLTDTQYF
TGTGCCTGGAGGCCGGGACAGCTCACAGATACGCAGTATTTT
>TRBV5-1|TRBJ2-2|NA|TRBD1|16
CASSFAGGRNTGELFF
TGCGCCAGCAGCTTTGCAGGGGGCAGGAACACCGGGGAGCTGTTTTTT
>TRBV2|TRBJ2-3|NA|TRBD1|12
CASSPTGDTQYF
TGTGCCAGCAGTCCTACAGGGGACACGCAGTATTTT
>TRBV19|TRBJ2-1|NA|NA|16
CASSIGPGSGSNEQFF
TGTGCCAGTAGTATAGGACCGGGGAGCGGTTCCAATGAGCAGTTCTTC
>TRBV4-3|TRBJ2-4|NA|TRBD2|15
CASSHEIGGADIQYF
TGCGCCAGCAGCCATGAAATCGGGGGGGCAGACATTCAGTACTTC
>TRBV9|TRBJ1-1|NA|NA|14
CASSVIPTGSEAFF
TGTGCCAGCAGCGTAATACCGACAGGATCCGAAGCTTTCTTT
>TRBV5-1|TRBJ2-3|NA|NA|14
CASSSGSGTDTQYF
TGCGCCAGCAGTTCGGGAAGTGGTACAGATACGCAGTATTTT
>TRBV24-1|TRBJ2-2|NA|NA|19
CATSEPGPRGSRSYGELFF
TGTGCCACCAGTGAGCCCGGCCCGAGGGGGAGCCGTTCGTACGGGGAGCTGTTTTTT
>TRBV5-5|TRBJ2-1|NA|NA|17
CASSLFASALPGNEQFF
TGTGCCAGCAGCTTGTTTGCTAGCGCCCTCCCTGGGAATGAGCAGTTCTTC
>TRBV7-2|TRBJ2-1|NA|NA|16
CASSLTRDTGSNEQFF
TGTGCCAGCAGCTTAACTAGGGACACGGGGTCCAATGAGCAGTTCTTC
>TRBV20-1|TRBJ2-1|NA|NA|15
CSASRGLGGVNEQFF
TGCAGTGCTAGTCGTGGTCTAGGAGGAGTTAATGAGCAGTTCTTC
>TRBV5-1|TRBJ1-3|NA|NA|14
CASSLGQSANTIYF
TGCGCCAGCAGCTTGGGACAGTCCGCGAACACCATATATTTT
>TRBV11-1|TRBJ1-2|NA|NA|12
CASSQGGYGYTF
TGTGCCAGCAGCCAAGGGGGCTATGGCTACACCTTC
>TRBV4-1|TRBJ1-3|NA|NA|15
CASSQAVVSGNTIYF
TGCGCCAGCAGCCAAGCCGTTGTCTCTGGAAACACCATATATTTT
>TRBV7-6|TRBJ2-5|NA|NA|17
CASSLNLGQGFVETQYF
TGTGCCAGCAGCTTAAACCTTGGGCAGGGGTTCGTTGAGACCCAGTACTTC
>TRBV24-1|TRBJ2-3|few|NA|13
CATSDFSTDTQYF
TGTGCCACCAGTGATTTCTCCACAGATACGCAGTATTTT
>TRBV2|TRBJ1-1|NA|NA|15
CASRPVTQGTSEAFF
TGTGCCAGCAGGCCCGTTACGCAGGGGACGTCTGAAGCTTTCTTT
>TRBV20-1|TRBJ1-1|few|TRBD1|13
CSASGQDYTEAFF
TGCAGTGCTAGTGGACAGGATTACACTGAAGCTTTCTTT
>TRBV5-1|TRBJ1-1|NA|TRBD1|15
CASSYAGGLDTEAFF
TGCGCCAGCAGCTATGCAGGGGGCTTGGACACTGAAGCTTTCTTT
>TRBV9|TRBJ2-7|NA|TRBD2|16
CASSVPGLAASYEQYF
TGTGCCAGCAGCGTACCCGGACTAGCGGCCTCCTACGAGCAGTACTTC
>TRBV29-1|TRBJ1-1|NA|NA|11
CSSRQKLEAFF
TGCAGCTCCCGACAGAAACTTGAAGCTTTCTTT
>TRBV27|TRBJ2-1|NA|NA|15
CASSLGGADHNEQFF
TGTGCCAGCAGTTTAGGGGGGGCCGACCACAATGAGCAGTTCTTC
>TRBV28|TRBJ2-1|NA|NA|14
CASLSPSSYNEQFF
TGTGCCAGCCTTTCCCCTAGCTCCTACAATGAGCAGTTCTTC
>TRBV5-4|TRBJ2-7|NA|TRBD1|16
CASSWGQAFKVGEQYF
TGTGCCAGCAGCTGGGGACAGGCGTTTAAGGTTGGCGAGCAGTACTTC
>TRBV5-1|TRBJ1-2|NA|TRBD1|16
CASSQGTGNPGYGYTF
TGCGCCAGCAGCCAGGGGACAGGCAACCCGGGCTATGGCTACACCTTC
>TRBV30|TRBJ1-5|NA|NA|15
CAWSVVGGANQPQHF
TGTGCCTGGAGTGTAGTGGGGGGGGCTAATCAGCCCCAGCATTTT
>TRBV10-3|TRBJ2-2|NA|TRBD2|14
CASSREGNTGELFF
TGTGCCAGCAGTAGGGAGGGCAACACCGGGGAGCTGTTTTTT
>TRBV2|TRBJ1-5|NA|NA|14
CASSASTDLQPQHF
TGTGCCAGCAGTGCTTCGACAGATTTACAGCCCCAGCATTTT
>TRBV4-2|TRBJ2-5|NA|TRBD1|17
CASSQDPPGGVQETQYF
TGTGCCAGCAGCCAAGATCCCCCAGGGGGAGTCCAAGAGACCCAGTACTTC
>TRBV29-1|TRBJ1-3|NA|NA|13
CSVEDQMGNTIYF
TGCAGCGTTGAAGATCAGATGGGAAACACCATATATTTT